Shown below are 21 T cell receptor beta chains from a single sample sequenced in a study of response to subunit inactivated influenza vaccine. TCRdb ran MiXCR on the RT-PCR reads and lists one entry per CDR3 protein. The sample consists of roughly 790,000 distinct CDR3 sequences, approximately 21% of them appearing once. The sample in question was PBMCs from blood, obtained less than 6 days after vaccination. The receptors derive from a middle-aged man who received an inactivated influenza vaccine.

This chain uses TRBV7-8 with TRBJ2-7; the match to TRBD1 covers 7 bases. Germline V gene data show CDR1 as SGHVS and CDR2 as FQNEAQ. The length of the CDR3 is 15 residues. V lost 5 bases, J lost 5 bases, and 12 bases stayed unmatched. CDR3 region: CASSRETGLFNEQYF. In nucleotides, the CDR3 is TGTGCCAGCAGCCGAGAGACAGGGCTCTTCAACGAGCAGTACTTC.

This clonotype has only a few counts. V is TRBV7-8 and J is TRBJ2-1, with unresolved D. Trimming removed 0 bases from V and 6 bases from J, with 12 bases in between. In germline, CDR1 is SGHVS, CDR2 FQNEAQ. There are 15 residues in the CDR3. The CDR3 DNA follows: TGTGCCAGCAGCTTAGCCTACGCCCGCTTCAATGAGCAGTTCTTC. Its protein product is CASSLAYARFNEQFF.

The sample holds a few counts of this clonotype. The V and J genes are TRBV7-9 and TRBJ1-5; perhaps TRBD1 as D (6 bases). From germline, CDR1 is SEHNR and CDR2 FQNEAQ (reference sequence). V shed 4 bases and J shed 6 bases, with 13 bases lying between them. CDR3 length: 14 amino acids. CDR3 amino acids: CASSSGQLLQPQHF. The DNA of the CDR3 is TGTGCCAGCAGCTCAGGACAGCTCCTTCAGCCCCAGCATTTT.

This chain joins TRBV4-2 and TRBJ2-5, with 7 bases that match TRBD2. Per the germline V gene, CDR1 is LGHNA and CDR2 is YNFKEQ. The CDR3 runs 15 residues. With V trimmed by 3 bases and J by 4 bases, 8 bases remained unmatched. The CDR3 sequence: CASSHPGEGRETQYF. In DNA form, the CDR3 reads TGTGCCAGCAGCCATCCGGGGGAGGGGCGAGAGACCCAGTACTTC.

The CDR3 spells CASVGTDAGELFF. Here the CDR3 DNA reads TGTGCCAGTGTCGGGACAGATGCCGGGGAGCTGTTTTTT. This chain links TRBV3-1 with TRBJ2-2, with 7 bases identical to TRBD1. CDR3 length: 13 amino acids. The V and J ends lost 9 bases and 6 bases, in that order; junction bases with no gene match: 7. The germline CDR1 and CDR2 sequences are LGHDT and YNNKEL (reference sequence).

This chain connects TRBV20-1 to TRBJ2-5; 10 bases are shared with TRBD2. The germline gives CDR1 DFQATT, CDR2 SNEGSKA (reference sequence). The CDR3 is made up of 16 amino acids. V lost 0 bases to trimming and J lost 4 bases; unmatched junction nucleotides: 8. CDR3 loop: CSARDLLLAGRETQYF. The CDR3, as DNA: TGCAGTGCTAGAGATCTTTTACTAGCGGGACGAGAGACCCAGTACTTC.

This clonotype was counted many times. The chain links TRBV7-3 to TRBJ2-1, with D unresolved. This CDR3 has 12 amino acids. The V gene lost 1 base and the J gene lost 5 bases, with 3 bases spanning the gap. CDR1 and CDR2 (germline): SGHTA, FQGTGA. The chain's CDR3 is CASSLSDNEQFF. The CDR3 DNA reads as TGTGCCAGCAGCTTAAGCGACAATGAGCAGTTCTTC.

CDR3 nucleotide sequence: TGCAGCCCGGGCAGGAGCTACGAGCAGTACTTC. The encoded protein is CSPGRSYEQYF. This chain joins TRBV20-1 and TRBJ2-7; D call uncertain. Germline CDR1 and CDR2: DFQATT and SNEGSKA (reference sequence). This CDR3 comprises 11 residues.

The chain links TRBV6-5 to TRBJ1-6; D gene ambiguous. The V gene's germline CDR1 is MNHEY and CDR2 SVGAGI. CDR3 size: 15 residues. Trimming removed 7 bases at V and 7 bases at J, with 17 bases between. CDR3 region: CASISHVGANSPLHF. CDR3 in DNA: TGTGCCAGCATTTCACATGTGGGCGCGAATTCACCCCTCCACTTT.

The chain combines TRBV20-1 with TRBJ1-6; 8 bases are a match to TRBD1. Per germline, CDR1 DFQATT and CDR2 SNEGSKA (reference sequence). J lost 7 bases, V lost 7 bases, and 3 bases had no gene match. The CDR3 has 12 residues. The CDR3 nucleotides read TGCAGTGTTGCAGGGGGCAATTCACCCCTCCACTTT. It is translated as CSVAGGNSPLHF.

The V and J genes are TRBV3-1 and TRBJ2-1; unclear D gene. V lost 4 bases, J lost 8 bases, and 18 bases lay in between. CDR1 and CDR2 (germline): LGHDT, YNNKEL (reference sequence). The CDR3 covers 15 residues. The CDR3 sequence: CASSPVGPRRDEQFF. Written as DNA, the CDR3 is TGTGCCAGCAGCCCCGTAGGGCCCCGGCGCGATGAGCAGTTCTTC.

The chain has TRBV4-3 and TRBJ1-1; D perhaps matches TRBD1 (5 bases). The V end lost 1 base, the J end lost 1 base, and 10 bases lay between the germline ends. CDR1 is LGHNA and CDR2 is YSLEER in the germline V gene. This CDR3 has 15 residues. CDR3 protein: CASSQVGHGNTEAFF. The CDR3, as DNA: TGCGCCAGCAGCCAAGTTGGACACGGGAACACTGAAGCTTTCTTT.

The gene calls are TRBV10-3 and TRBJ2-3; 12 bases match TRBD2. In germline, CDR1 is ENHRY, CDR2 SYGVKD. Germline trimming cut 6 bases from V and 4 bases from J; bases unmatched to any gene: 14. The CDR3 spans 18 residues. The CDR3 loop is CAIRGASGGARVADTQYF. The CDR3 region has the DNA TGTGCCATCAGAGGGGCTAGCGGGGGGGCCCGGGTGGCAGATACGCAGTATTTT.

This clonotype was seen a handful of times. CDR3: CSARAQGDGAQYF. The DNA for the CDR3 is TGCAGTGCTAGAGCCCAGGGTGATGGGGCCCAGTACTTC. V and J are TRBV20-1 and TRBJ2-5; maybe TRBD1 (5 bases). CDR1 is DFQATT, CDR2 SNEGSKA, per germline (reference sequence). The CDR3 length is 13 residues. Between the trimmed V and J ends, which lost 1 base and 9 bases, there was a span of 15 bases.

This chain joins TRBV4-3 and TRBJ2-7; the match to TRBD1 covers 10 bases. The germline CDR1 and CDR2 sequences are LGHNA and YSLEER. V shed 3 bases and J 2 bases; nucleotides not matched to a gene: 1. The CDR3 has 14 residues. Here the CDR3 DNA reads TGCGCCAGCAGCCATGGGACAGGGGCCTACGAGCAGTACTTC. It codes for CASSHGTGAYEQYF.

This clonotype is medium-sized (0.01 to 0.1%) within its sample. Its ends do not fully match the called genes, so a read error is possible. This chain links TRBV5-1 with TRBJ1-2, with 9 bases aligning to TRBD1. Germline CDR1 reads SGHRS; CDR2 reads YFSETQ. The CDR3 is made up of 13 amino acids. This CDR3 is CASSPGQGYGYTF. CDR3 DNA: TGTGCCAGCAGTCCGGGACAGGGATATGGCTACACCTTC.

The sample holds a few counts of this clonotype. V and J are TRBV5-6 and TRBJ2-1; no definite D call. V lost 0 bases, J lost 5 bases, and 18 bases lay in between. The CDR3 covers 17 residues. Germline V lookup: CDR1 SGHDT, CDR2 YYEEEE. CDR3 loop: CASSLAVSLRQDNEQFF. In nucleotides, the CDR3 is TGTGCCAGCAGCTTGGCAGTAAGTCTTCGGCAGGACAATGAGCAGTTCTTC.

V is TRBV27 and J is TRBJ2-2, with 8 bases aligning to TRBD1. The CDR3 covers 20 residues. Trimming cost V 3 bases and J 3 bases; bases outside gene matches: 18. Per the germline V gene, CDR1 is MNHEY and CDR2 is SMNVEV (reference sequence). The CDR3 region has the DNA TGTGCCAGCAGTTTTATTCCCGGTTCGTCGACAGGGGTATACACCGGGGAGCTGTTTTTT. It codes for CASSFIPGSSTGVYTGELFF.

The chain links TRBV14 to TRBJ2-3; D might be TRBD1 (5 bases). The CDR3 contains 12 residues. CDR1 and CDR2 from the germline V gene are SGHDN and FVKESK. Trimming removed 2 bases at V and 7 bases at J, with 7 bases between. CDR3 DNA sequence: TGTGCCAGCAGCCAACAGGGTTATACGCAGTATTTT. Its protein product is CASSQQGYTQYF. The full variable domain, in which reference TRBV14 and TRBJ2-3 provide the parts outside the CDR3, is EAGVTQFPSHSVIEKGQTVTLRCDPISGHDNLYWYRRVMGKEIKFLLHFVKESKQDESGMPNNRFLAERTGGTYSTLKVQPAELEDSGVYFCASSQQGYTQYFGPGTRLTVL.

The chain carries TRBV7-6 and TRBJ2-7; D ambiguous. CDR1 SGHVS and CDR2 FNYEAQ come from the germline V gene. The CDR3 covers 14 residues. V was pared by 4 bases and J by 3 bases, with 13 bases between. CDR3 bases: TGTGCCAGCAGCTCGAAAGTCGTAGGCTACGAGCAGTACTTC. This codes for CASSSKVVGYEQYF.

This clonotype was detected a few times. The CDR3 sequence: CAISGQRAYGANVLTF. The DNA for the CDR3 is TGTGCCATCAGTGGACAGAGAGCATACGGGGCCAACGTCCTGACTTTC. The V gene is TRBV10-3, the J gene TRBJ2-6; D is perhaps TRBD1 (5 bases). CDR3 length: 16 residues. V was clipped by 4 bases and J by 4 bases, with 14 bases between them. Per germline, CDR1 ENHRY and CDR2 SYGVKD.